The clone carrying this T cell receptor beta chain has only one observation. The data stem from a study of blood T cell repertoires in COVID-19. Original processing methods: Reference gene primer amplification in the assay estimated nucleated cell counts. TCRdb's copy holds only in-frame clones and misses some; the assay was immunoSEQ multiplex PCR. V, J and clone size reflect that table, while D and trimming were determined from the DNA. The sample carries 40,000 to 50,000 clones, approximately 82% recorded once. The sequence derives from an elderly woman with acute or convalescent COVID-19. What was sequenced was peripheral blood.

The CDR3 region is CAWSQPNPGTGHQPQHF. The DNA for the CDR3 is TGTGCCTGGAGTCAGCCCAATCCCGGGACAGGGCACCAGCCCCAGCATTTT. The chain links TRBV30 to TRBJ1-5; 9 bases are a match to TRBD1. Germline CDR1 reads GTSNPN; CDR2 reads SVGIG (reference sequence). V dropped 2 bases and J dropped 7; count of bases not matched to a gene: 15. The CDR3 totals 17 residues.